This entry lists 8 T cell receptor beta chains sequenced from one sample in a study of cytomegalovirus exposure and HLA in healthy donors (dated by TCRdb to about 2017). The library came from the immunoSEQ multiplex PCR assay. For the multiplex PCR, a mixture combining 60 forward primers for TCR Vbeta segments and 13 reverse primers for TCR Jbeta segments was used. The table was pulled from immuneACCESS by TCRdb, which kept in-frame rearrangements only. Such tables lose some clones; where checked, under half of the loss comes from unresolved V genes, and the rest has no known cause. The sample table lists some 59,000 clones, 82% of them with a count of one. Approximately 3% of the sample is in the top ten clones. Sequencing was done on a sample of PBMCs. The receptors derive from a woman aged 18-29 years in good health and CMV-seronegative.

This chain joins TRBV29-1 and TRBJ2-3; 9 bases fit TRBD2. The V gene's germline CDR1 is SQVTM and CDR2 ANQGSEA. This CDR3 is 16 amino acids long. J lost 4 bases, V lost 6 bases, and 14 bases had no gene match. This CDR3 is CSVAQGGAGGADTQYF. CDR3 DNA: TGCAGCGTGGCCCAGGGAGGAGCGGGAGGTGCAGATACGCAGTATTTT.

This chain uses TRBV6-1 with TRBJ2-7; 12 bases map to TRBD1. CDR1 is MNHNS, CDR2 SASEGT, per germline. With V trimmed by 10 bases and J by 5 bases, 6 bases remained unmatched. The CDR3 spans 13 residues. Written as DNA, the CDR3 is TGTGCCATACCGGGACAGGGGGCACACGAGCAGTACTTC. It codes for CAIPGQGAHEQYF.

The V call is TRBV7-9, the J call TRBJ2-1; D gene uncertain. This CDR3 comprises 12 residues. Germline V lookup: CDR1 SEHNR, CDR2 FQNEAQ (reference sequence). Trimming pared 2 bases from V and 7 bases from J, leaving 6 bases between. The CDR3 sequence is CASSLRWNEQFF. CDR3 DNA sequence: TGTGCCAGCAGCTTACGGTGGAATGAGCAGTTCTTC.

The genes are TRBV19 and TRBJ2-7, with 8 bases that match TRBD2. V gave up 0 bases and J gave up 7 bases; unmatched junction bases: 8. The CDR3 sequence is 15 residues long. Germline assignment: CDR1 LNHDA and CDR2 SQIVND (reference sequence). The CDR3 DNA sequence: TGTGCCAGTAGTATAGAGAGCGGGAGTGGCAGGGAGCAGTACTTC. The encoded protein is CASSIESGSGREQYF.

This CDR3 reads CASSLGRPFYNSPLHF. CDR3 bases: TGTGCCAGCAGCTTAGGCAGGCCCTTTTATAATTCACCCCTCCACTTT. V and J are TRBV7-9 and TRBJ1-6; unclear D gene. Deletions cut 1 base from V and 4 bases from J, with 11 bases between. The length of the CDR3 is 16 residues. Germline lookup yields CDR1 SEHNR and CDR2 FQNEAQ (reference sequence).

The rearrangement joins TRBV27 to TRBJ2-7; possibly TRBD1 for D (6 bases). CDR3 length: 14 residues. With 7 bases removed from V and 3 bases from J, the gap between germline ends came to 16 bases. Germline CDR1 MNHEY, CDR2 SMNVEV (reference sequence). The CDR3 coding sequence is TGTGCCAGCACCACAAAAGGGGGATTCTACGAGCAGTACTTC. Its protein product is CASTTKGGFYEQYF.

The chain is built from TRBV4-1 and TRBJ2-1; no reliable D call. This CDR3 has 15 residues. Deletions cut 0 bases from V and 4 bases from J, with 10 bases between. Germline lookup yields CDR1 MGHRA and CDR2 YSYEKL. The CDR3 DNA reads TGCGCCAGCAGCCAAGATAGTGTCTTGTACAATGAGCAGTTCTTC. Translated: CASSQDSVLYNEQFF.

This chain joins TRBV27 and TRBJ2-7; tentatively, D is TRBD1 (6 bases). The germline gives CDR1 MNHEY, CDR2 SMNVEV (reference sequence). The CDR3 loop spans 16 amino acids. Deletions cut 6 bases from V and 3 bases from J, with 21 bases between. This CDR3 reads CASSFRTVLGDYEQYF. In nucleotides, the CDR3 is TGTGCCAGCAGCTTTAGGACAGTTCTCGGCGACTACGAGCAGTACTTC.